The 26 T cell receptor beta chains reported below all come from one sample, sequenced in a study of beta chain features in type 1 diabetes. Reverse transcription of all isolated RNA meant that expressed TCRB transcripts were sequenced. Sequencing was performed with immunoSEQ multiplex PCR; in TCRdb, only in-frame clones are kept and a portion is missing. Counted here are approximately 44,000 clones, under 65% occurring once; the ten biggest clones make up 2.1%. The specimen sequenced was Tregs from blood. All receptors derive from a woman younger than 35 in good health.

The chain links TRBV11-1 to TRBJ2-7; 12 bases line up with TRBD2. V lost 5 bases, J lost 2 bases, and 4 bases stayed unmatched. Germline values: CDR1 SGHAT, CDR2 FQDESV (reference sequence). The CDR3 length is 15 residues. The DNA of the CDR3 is TGTGCCAGCAGCCCGACTAGCGGGAGAACCTACGAGCAGTACTTC. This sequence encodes CASSPTSGRTYEQYF. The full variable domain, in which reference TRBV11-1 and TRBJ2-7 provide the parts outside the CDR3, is EAEVAQSPRYKITEKSQAVAFWCDPISGHATLYWYRQILGQGPELLVQFQDESVVDDSQLPKDRFSAERLKGVDSTLKIQPAELGDSAMYLCASSPTSGRTYEQYFGPGTRLTVT.

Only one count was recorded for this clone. CDR3 sequence: CASSPQEIKNIQYF. DNA for the CDR3: TGTGCCAGCAGCCCCCAGGAAATCAAAAACATTCAGTACTTC. V gene TRBV11-2 combines with J gene TRBJ2-4; D is undetermined. Germline CDR1 SGHAT, CDR2 FQNNGV. This CDR3 has 14 amino acids. V lost 5 bases, J lost 3 bases, and 11 bases lay in between.

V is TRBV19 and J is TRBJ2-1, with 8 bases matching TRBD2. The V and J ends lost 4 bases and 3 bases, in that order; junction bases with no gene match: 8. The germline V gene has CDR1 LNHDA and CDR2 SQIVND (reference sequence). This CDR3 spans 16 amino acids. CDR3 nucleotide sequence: TGTGCCAGTAGTAAAGGAATGGCGGGGGGCTACAATGAGCAGTTCTTC. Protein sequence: CASSKGMAGGYNEQFF.

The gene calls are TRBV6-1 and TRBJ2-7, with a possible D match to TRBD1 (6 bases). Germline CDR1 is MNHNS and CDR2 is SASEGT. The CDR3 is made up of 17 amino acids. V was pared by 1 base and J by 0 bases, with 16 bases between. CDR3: CASSEGTPGAPSYEQYF. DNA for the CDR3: TGTGCCAGCAGTGAAGGTACTCCAGGGGCCCCCTCCTACGAGCAGTACTTC.

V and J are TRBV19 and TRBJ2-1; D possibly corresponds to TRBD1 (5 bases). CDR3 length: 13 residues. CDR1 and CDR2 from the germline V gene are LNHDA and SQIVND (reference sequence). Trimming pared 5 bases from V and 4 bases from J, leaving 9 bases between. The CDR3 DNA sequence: TGTGCCAGTAGTCCGCGACAGTACAATGAGCAGTTCTTC. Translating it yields CASSPRQYNEQFF.

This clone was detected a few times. The CDR3 here is CASSLRGDSGNTIYF. The CDR3 bases are TGTGCCAGCAGCTTAAGGGGCGACTCTGGAAACACCATATATTTT. This chain joins TRBV7-2 and TRBJ1-3; D might be TRBD1 (5 bases). The CDR3 has 15 amino acids. CDR1 and CDR2 from the germline V gene are SGHTA and FQGNSA. The V gene lost 2 bases and the J gene lost 0 bases, with 8 bases spanning the gap. Full variable domain (remainder filled in from reference TRBV7-2 and TRBJ1-3): GAGVSQSPSNKVTEKGKDVELRCDPISGHTALYWYRQSLGQGLEFLIYFQGNSAPDKSGLPSDRFSAERTGGSVSTLTIQRTQQEDSAVYLCASSLRGDSGNTIYFGEGSWLTVV.

CDR3 protein: CASSPRRGSYEQYF. The CDR3 region has the DNA TGTGCCAGCAGTCCCCGTCGGGGATCCTACGAGCAGTACTTC. The V call is TRBV27, the J call TRBJ2-7; D might be TRBD2 (5 bases). Looked up from germline, CDR1 is MNHEY and CDR2 is SMNVEV (reference sequence). Deletions cut 5 bases from V and 1 base from J, with 12 bases between. This CDR3 is 14 amino acids long.

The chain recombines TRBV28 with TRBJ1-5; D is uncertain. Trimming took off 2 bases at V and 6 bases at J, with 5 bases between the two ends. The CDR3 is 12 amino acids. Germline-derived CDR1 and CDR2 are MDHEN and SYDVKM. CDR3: CASSLIGQPQHF. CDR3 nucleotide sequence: TGTGCCAGCAGTTTAATCGGTCAGCCCCAGCATTTT.

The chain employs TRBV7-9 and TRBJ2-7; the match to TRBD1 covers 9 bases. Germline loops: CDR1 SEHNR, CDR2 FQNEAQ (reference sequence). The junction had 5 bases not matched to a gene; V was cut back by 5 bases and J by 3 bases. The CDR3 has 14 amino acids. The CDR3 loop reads CASSAGTGFYEQYF. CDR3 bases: TGTGCCAGCAGCGCCGGGACAGGGTTCTACGAGCAGTACTTC.

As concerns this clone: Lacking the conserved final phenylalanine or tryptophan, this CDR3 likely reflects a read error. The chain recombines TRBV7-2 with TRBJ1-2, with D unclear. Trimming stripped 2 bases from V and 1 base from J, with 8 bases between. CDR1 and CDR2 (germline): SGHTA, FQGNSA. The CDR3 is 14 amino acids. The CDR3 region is CASSLSGFNYGYTL. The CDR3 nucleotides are TGTGCCAGCAGCTTATCCGGGTTTAACTATGGCTACACCCTC.

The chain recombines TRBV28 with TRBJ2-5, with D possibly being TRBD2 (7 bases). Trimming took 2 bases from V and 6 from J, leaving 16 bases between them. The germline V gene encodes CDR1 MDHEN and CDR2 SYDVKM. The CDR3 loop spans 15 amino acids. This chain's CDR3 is CASSLGDGGRKTQYF. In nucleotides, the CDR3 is TGTGCCAGCAGTTTAGGGGACGGGGGGCGGAAGACCCAGTACTTC.

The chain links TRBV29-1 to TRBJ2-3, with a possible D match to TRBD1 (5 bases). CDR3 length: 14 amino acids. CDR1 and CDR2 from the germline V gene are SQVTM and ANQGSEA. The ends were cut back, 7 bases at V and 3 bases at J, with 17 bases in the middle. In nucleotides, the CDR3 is TGCAGCGCCCTAGAAGGGGTTGGTACAGATACGCAGTATTTT. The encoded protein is CSALEGVGTDTQYF.

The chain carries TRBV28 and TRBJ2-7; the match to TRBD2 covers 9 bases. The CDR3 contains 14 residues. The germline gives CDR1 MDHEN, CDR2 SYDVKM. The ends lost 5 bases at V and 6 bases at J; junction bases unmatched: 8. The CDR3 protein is CASSPASGTTEQYF. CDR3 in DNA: TGTGCCAGCAGTCCCGCTAGCGGGACGACCGAGCAGTACTTC.

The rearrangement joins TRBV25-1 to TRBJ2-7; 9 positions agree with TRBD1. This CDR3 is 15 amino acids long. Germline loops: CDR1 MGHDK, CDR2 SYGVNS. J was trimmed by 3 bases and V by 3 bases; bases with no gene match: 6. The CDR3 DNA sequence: TGTGCCAGCAGTGACCCTGGACAGGGGTTCTACGAGCAGTACTTC. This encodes CASSDPGQGFYEQYF.

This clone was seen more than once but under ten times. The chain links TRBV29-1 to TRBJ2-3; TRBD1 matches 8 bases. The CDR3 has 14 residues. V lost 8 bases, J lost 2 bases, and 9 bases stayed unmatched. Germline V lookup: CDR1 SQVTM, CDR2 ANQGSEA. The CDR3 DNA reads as TGCAGCACTCAGGGGGCCAACAACACAGATACGCAGTATTTT. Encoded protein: CSTQGANNTDTQYF.

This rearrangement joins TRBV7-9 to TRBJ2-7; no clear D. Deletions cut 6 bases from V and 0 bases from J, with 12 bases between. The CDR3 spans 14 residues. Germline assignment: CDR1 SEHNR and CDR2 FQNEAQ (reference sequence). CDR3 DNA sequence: TGTGCCAGCAGTTCTCCAGGATTCTCCTACGAGCAGTACTTC. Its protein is CASSSPGFSYEQYF.

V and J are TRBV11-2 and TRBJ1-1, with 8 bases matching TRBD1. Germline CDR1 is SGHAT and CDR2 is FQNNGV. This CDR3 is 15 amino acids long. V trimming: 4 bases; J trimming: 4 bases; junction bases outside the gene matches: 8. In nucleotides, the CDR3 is TGTGCCAGCAGCTCCCAGGGGGCGCGGGGCACTGAAGCTTTCTTT. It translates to CASSSQGARGTEAFF.

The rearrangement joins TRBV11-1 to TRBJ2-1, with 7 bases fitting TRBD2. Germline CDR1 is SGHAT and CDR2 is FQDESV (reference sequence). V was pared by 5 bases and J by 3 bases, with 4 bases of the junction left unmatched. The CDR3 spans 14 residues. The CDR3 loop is CASSSGLDYNEQFF. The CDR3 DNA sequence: TGTGCCAGCAGCAGCGGACTAGACTACAATGAGCAGTTCTTC. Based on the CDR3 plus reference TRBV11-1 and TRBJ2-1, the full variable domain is EAEVAQSPRYKITEKSQAVAFWCDPISGHATLYWYRQILGQGPELLVQFQDESVVDDSQLPKDRFSAERLKGVDSTLKIQPAELGDSAMYLCASSSGLDYNEQFFGPGTRLTVL.

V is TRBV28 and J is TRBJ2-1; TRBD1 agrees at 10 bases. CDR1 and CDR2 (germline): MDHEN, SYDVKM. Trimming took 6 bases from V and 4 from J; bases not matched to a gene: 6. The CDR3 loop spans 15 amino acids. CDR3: CASRSGQGTYNEQFF. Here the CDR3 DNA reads TGTGCCAGCAGATCGGGACAGGGGACATACAATGAGCAGTTCTTC.

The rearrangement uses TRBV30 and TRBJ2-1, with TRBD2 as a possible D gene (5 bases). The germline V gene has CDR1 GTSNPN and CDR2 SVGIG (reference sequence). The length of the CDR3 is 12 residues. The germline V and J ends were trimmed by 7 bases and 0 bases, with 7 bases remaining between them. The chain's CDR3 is CASGFSYNEQFF. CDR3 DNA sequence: TGTGCCTCGGGGTTCTCCTACAATGAGCAGTTCTTC. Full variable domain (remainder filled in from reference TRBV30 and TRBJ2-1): SQTIHQWPATLVQPVGSPLSLECTVEGTSNPNLYWYRQAAGRGLQLLFYSVGIGQISSEVPQNLSASRPQDRQFILSSKKLLLSDSGFYLCASGFSYNEQFFGPGTRLTVL.

CDR3 nucleotide sequence: TGTGCCAGCCGCCGGGACACGGTATCTACTAATGAGCAGTTCTTC. Amino acids: CASRRDTVSTNEQFF. The chain employs TRBV6-5 and TRBJ2-1; D is possibly TRBD1 (6 bases). V lost 8 bases and J lost 7, with 21 bases in between. From germline, CDR1 is MNHEY and CDR2 SVGAGI. The CDR3 is 15 amino acids.

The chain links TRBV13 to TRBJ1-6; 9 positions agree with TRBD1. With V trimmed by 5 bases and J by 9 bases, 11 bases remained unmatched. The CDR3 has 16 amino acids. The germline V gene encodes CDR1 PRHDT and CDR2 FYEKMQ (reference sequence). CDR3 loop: CASSIRGTGSVSPLHF. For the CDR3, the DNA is TGTGCCAGCAGCATCCGAGGGACAGGGAGCGTTTCACCCCTCCACTTT.

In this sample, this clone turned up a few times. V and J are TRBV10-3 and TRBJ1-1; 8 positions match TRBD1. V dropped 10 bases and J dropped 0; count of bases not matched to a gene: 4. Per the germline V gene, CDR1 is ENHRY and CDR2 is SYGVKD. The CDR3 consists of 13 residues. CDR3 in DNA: TGTGCCACCAGGGGGCCGATGAACACTGAAGCTTTCTTT. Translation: CATRGPMNTEAFF.

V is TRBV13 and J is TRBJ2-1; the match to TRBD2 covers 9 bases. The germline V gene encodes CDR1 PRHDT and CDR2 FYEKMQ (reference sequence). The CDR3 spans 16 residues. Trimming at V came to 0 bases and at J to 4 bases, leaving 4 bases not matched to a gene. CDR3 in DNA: TGTGCCAGCAGCTTAGGCCGGCTAGCGGGATACAATGAGCAGTTCTTC. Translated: CASSLGRLAGYNEQFF.

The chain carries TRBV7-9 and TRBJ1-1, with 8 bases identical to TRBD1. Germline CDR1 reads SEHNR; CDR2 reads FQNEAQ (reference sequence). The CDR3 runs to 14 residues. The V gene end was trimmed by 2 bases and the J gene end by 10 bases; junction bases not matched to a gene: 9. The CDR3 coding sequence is TGTGCCAGCAGCTTACAAACAAACAGGGGGAGAGCTTTCTTT. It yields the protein CASSLQTNRGRAFF.

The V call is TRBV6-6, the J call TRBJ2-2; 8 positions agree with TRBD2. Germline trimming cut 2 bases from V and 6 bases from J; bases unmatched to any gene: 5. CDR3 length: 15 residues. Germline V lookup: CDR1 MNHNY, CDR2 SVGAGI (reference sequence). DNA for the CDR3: TGTGCCAGCAGTTACCAAGCGGGAGCTTCCGGGGAGCTGTTTTTT. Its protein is CASSYQAGASGELFF.